This TCR beta chain stems from a study of early T cells in non-severe SARS-CoV-2 infection. Overall study context: Sequenced bulk RNA came from whole blood that was unsorted, and chains were unpaired. Regarding the study as a whole: Reliance on VDJdb matching favored anti-spike CD8 responses; private and CD4 specificities were missed.

The CDR3 sequence is 15 residues long. Germline lookup yields CDR1 SGHDT and CDR2 YYEEEE. V gave up 0 bases and J gave up 7 bases, with 11 bases separating them. Attachment of unique molecular identifiers was made to individual cDNA molecules. MiXCR, applied by TCRdb to the 5' RACE reads, yields one record per CDR3 protein. Seen here are about 68,000 distinct CDR3 sequences, less than 15% observed once, and the top ten hold about 1.6%. This clonotype was counted ten times or more. Its antigen is unknown. The chain carries TRBV5-6 and TRBJ1-6; D unresolved. This TCR was sampled from an adult who was a healthcare worker with PCR-confirmed SARS-CoV-2 infection or an uninfected control (not recorded which). The sequenced material came from whole blood. The CDR3: CASSLERVQNSPLHF. DNA for the CDR3: TGTGCCAGCAGCTTGGAGAGGGTTCAAAATTCACCCCTCCACTTT.